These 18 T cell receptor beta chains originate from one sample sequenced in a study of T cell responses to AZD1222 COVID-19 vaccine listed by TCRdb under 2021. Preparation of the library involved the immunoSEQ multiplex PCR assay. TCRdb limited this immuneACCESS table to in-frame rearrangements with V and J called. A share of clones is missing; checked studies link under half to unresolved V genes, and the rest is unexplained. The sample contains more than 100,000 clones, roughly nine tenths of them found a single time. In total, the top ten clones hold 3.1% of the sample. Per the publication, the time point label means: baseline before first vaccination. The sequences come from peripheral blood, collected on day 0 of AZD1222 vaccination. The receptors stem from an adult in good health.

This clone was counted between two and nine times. The CDR3, as DNA: TGTGCCAGCAGCCAAGGGGGGCAGGGGGAAGCTTTCTTT. Translated: CASSQGGQGEAFF. This chain uses TRBV4-2 with TRBJ1-1; a possible D gene is TRBD1 (6 bases). V shed 1 base and J shed 8 bases, with 11 bases lying between them. Germline CDR1 reads LGHNA; CDR2 reads YNFKEQ. CDR3 length: 13 amino acids.

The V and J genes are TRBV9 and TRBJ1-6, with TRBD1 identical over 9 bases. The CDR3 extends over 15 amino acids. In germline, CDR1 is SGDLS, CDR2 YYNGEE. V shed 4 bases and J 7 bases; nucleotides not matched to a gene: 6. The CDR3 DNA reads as TGTGCCAGCAGCACTTTCGGACAGGGGAATTCACCCCTCCACTTT. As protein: CASSTFGQGNSPLHF.

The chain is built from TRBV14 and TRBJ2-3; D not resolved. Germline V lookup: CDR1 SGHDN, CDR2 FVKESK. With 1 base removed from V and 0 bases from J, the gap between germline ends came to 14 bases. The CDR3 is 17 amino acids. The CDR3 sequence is CASSQGRTYPSTDTQYF. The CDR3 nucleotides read TGTGCCAGCAGCCAAGGCCGGACCTACCCGAGCACAGATACGCAGTATTTT.

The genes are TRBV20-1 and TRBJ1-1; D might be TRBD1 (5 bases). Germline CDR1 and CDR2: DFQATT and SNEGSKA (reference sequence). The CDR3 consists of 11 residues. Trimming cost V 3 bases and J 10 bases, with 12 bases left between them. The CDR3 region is CSARWGVGAFF. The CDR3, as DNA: TGCAGTGCTAGGTGGGGGGTTGGAGCTTTCTTT.

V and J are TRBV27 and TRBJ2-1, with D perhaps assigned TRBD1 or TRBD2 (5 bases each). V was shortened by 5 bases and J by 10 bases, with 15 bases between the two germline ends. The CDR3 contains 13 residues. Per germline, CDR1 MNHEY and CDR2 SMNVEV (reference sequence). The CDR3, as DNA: TGTGCCAGCAGTAAATCGGGACGATGGGAGCAGTTCTTC. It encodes CASSKSGRWEQFF.

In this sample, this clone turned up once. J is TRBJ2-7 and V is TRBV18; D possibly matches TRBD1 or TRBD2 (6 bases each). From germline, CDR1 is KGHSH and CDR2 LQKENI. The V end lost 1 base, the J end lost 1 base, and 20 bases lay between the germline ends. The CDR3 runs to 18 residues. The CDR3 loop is CASSPLGASVLESYEQYF. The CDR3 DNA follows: TGTGCCAGCTCACCACTGGGGGCTAGCGTCTTAGAGTCCTACGAGCAGTACTTC.

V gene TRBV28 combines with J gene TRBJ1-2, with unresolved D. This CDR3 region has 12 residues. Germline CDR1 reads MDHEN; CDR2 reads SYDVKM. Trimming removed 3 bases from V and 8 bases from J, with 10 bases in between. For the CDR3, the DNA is TGTGCCAGCAGTTTGCGGACCCAGGGCTACACCTTC. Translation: CASSLRTQGYTF.

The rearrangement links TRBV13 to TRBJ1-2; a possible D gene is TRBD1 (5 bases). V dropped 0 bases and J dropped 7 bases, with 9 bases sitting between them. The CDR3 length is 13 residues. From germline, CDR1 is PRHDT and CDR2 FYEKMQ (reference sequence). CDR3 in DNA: TGTGCCAGCAGCTTAGGGCAGGGAAGTGGCTACACCTTC. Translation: CASSLGQGSGYTF.

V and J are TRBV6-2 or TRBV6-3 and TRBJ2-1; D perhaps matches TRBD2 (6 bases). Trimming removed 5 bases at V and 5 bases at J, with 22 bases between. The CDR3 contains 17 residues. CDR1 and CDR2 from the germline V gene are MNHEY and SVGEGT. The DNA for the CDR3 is TGTGCCAGCAGTCTCCCGCTTATAAGGCGGGAAGACAATGAGCAGTTCTTC. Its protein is CASSLPLIRREDNEQFF.

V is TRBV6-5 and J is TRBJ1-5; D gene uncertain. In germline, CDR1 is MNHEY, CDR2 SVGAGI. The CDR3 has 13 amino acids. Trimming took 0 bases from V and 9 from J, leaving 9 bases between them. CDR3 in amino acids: CASSYSLRGPQHF. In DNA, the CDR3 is TGTGCCAGCAGTTACTCCCTCCGTGGGCCCCAGCATTTT.

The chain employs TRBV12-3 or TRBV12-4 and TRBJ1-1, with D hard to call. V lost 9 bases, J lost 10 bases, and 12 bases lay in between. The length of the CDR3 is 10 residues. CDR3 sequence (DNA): TGTGCCAGTTTCTTTGGTCGAGCTTTCTTT. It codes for CASFFGRAFF.

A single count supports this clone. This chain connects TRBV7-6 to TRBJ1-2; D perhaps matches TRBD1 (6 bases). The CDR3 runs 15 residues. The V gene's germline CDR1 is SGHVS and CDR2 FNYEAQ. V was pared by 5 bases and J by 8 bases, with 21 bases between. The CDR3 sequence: CASSTDGQSLGGYTF. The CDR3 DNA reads TGTGCCAGCAGCACCGACGGACAGTCCCTCGGGGGCTACACCTTC.

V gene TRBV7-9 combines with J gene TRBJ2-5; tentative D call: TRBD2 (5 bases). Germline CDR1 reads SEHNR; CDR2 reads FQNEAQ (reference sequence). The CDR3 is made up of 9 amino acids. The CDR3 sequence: CSTGETQYF. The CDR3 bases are TGTTCCACGGGGGAGACCCAGTACTTC. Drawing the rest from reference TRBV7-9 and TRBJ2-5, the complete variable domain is DTGVSQNPRHKITKRGQNVTFRCDPISEHNRLYWYRQTLGQGPEFLTYFQNEAQLEKSRLLSDRFSAERPKGSFSTLEIQRTEQGDSAMYLCSTGETQYFGPGTRLLVL.

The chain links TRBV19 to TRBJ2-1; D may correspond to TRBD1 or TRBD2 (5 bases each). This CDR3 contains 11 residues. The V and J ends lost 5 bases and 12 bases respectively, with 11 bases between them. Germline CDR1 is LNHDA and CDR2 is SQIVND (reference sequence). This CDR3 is CASSWSGGQFF. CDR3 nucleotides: TGTGCCAGTAGTTGGAGTGGGGGGCAGTTCTTC.

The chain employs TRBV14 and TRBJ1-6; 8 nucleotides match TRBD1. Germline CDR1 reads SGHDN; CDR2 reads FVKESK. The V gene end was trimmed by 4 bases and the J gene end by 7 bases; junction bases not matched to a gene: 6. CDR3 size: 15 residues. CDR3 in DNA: TGTGCCAGCAGCCTAAGGACAGGGTGGAATTCACCCCTCCACTTT. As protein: CASSLRTGWNSPLHF.

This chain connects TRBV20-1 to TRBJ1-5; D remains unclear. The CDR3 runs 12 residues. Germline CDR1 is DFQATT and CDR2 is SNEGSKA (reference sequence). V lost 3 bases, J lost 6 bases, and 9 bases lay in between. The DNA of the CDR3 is TGCAGTGCTAGTGCAGGCGGTCAGCCCCAGCATTTT. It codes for CSASAGGQPQHF.

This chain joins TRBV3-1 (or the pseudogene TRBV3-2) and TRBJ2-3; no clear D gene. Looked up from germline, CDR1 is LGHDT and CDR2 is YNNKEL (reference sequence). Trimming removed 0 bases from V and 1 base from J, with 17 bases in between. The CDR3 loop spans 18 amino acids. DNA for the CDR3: TGTGCCAGCAGCCAAGAACCCCCTACACTCCTGGGCACAGATACGCAGTATTTT. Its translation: CASSQEPPTLLGTDTQYF.

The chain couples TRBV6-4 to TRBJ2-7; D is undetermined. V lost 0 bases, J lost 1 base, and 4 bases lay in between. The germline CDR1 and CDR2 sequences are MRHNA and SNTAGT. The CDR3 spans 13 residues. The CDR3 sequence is CASSDSPSYEQYF. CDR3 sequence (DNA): TGTGCCAGCAGTGACTCACCTTCCTACGAGCAGTACTTC.